This record covers a single T cell receptor beta chain. The antigen is not known. TCRdb itself ran the RT-PCR reads through MiXCR, one entry per CDR3 protein. The sample contains 650,000 to 800,000 distinct CDR3 sequences, approximately 15% of which appear only once. The source of the sample is a study of response to subunit inactivated influenza vaccine. Germline V lookup: CDR1 SGHVS, CDR2 FQNEAQ. The V and J ends lost 7 bases and 0 bases respectively, with 13 bases between them. There are 15 residues in the CDR3. Points from the study as a whole: There was a suggestion from the authors that each seasonal influenza vaccination recruits few new T cells.

This chain links TRBV7-8 with TRBJ1-5; D not certain. The sample consisted of PBMCs from blood, taken approximately 15 days before vaccination. The sequence was obtained from a man in his forties or fifties who received an inactivated influenza vaccine. The CDR3 DNA reads TGTGCCAGCACCCCGGAACATAATAGCAATCAGCCCCAGCATTTT. Translation gives CASTPEHNSNQPQHF.